This TCR beta chain was recorded in a study of cytomegalovirus exposure and HLA in healthy donors. As for the study in general: Samples from HLA-typed donors yielded about 85 million unique TCRs in an early data release.

The PCR was carried out with 60 Vbeta primers and 13 Jbeta primers. TCRdb's table, derived via immunoSEQ multiplex PCR, lists solely in-frame clones and lacks some. The sample comprises roughly 140,000 clones, about 73% of which are singletons, and roughly 3.1% rests with the top ten. Healthy bone marrow donors made up the donor group. Concerning this clone: Antigen unknown.

Findings and limits, study-wide: Most TCR sequences proved rare, with some public TCRs found in many donors.

The CDR3 consists of 11 residues. V shed 3 bases and J shed 6 bases, with 6 bases lying between them. The germline CDR1 and CDR2 sequences are MNHNS and SASEGT. Sequenced sample: PBMCs. The receptor was isolated from a man in his forties or fifties in good health and CMV-seropositive. The chain recombines TRBV6-1 with TRBJ2-7; no reliable D call. CDR3 residues: CASSESGEQYF. The CDR3 DNA reads as TGTGCCAGCAGTGAGTCGGGCGAGCAGTACTTC.